The source of this TCR beta chain is a study of T-cell reconstitution after alpha-beta-depleted transplantation in children. General observations from the study: Fresh T-cell production supplied most of the T-cell counts and diversity seen one year after transplant. The origin of alpha-beta T cells about two months after transplant was reportedly several hundred expanded graft clones.

With regard to this clonotype: Its antigen is not known.

Preparation of the TCRbeta library used unique molecular identifiers. One entry per CDR3 protein results from TCRdb running MiXCR on the PCR reads. This sample has over 400,000 distinct CDR3 sequences, with about 40% found just once. The CDR3 spans 17 residues. V shed 3 bases and J 10 bases; nucleotides not matched to a gene: 12. CDR1 is MGHDK and CDR2 is SYGVNS in the germline V gene. This chain uses TRBV25-1 with TRBJ1-6; 10 positions match TRBD1. The input for sequencing was PBMCs, taken before TCRalphabeta/CD19-depleted stem cell transplant. The sequence derives from a girl aged 2 to 10 with aplastic anemia, due to receive a stem cell transplant. The CDR3 region has the DNA TGTGCCAGCAGTGATTTGGGGACAGGGGAGACGAGGTCACCCCTCCACTTT. Residues: CASSDLGTGETRSPLHF.